This T cell receptor beta chain came from a study of Ad26.COV2.S vaccination and SARS-CoV-2 variants. As concerns this clone: Its antigen is still unknown.

TCRdb keeps only in-frame clones here, not all; method: immunoSEQ multiplex PCR. The table has about 400,000 clones, 70% to 90% seen once. As to treatment: 15 to 20 received Ad26.COV2.S at low or high dose, single or two shots; roughly five received placebo; per-sample allocation not given. Each sample was drawn 63 days after the first injection (of vaccine or placebo). Vaccination used an Ad26 vector expressing Wuhan-strain SARS-CoV-2 spike. Regarding the study as a whole: Total T cell responses, in the TCR breadth and depth analyses, may have been underestimated.

CDR3 length: 15 residues. The V and J ends lost 1 base and 2 bases respectively, with 11 bases between them. The germline V gene encodes CDR1 LGHDT and CDR2 YNNKEL (reference sequence). This sequence was found in a person between 18 and 60 years old who received the Ad26.COV2.S COVID-19 vaccine or a placebo. This sequence joins TRBV3-1 (or the pseudogene TRBV3-2) and TRBJ1-2; possible D gene TRBD1, 6 bases. This specimen consisted of peripheral blood, obtained in a trial of Ad26.COV2.S vaccine versus placebo. Written as DNA, the CDR3 is TGTGCCAGCAGCCAAGGTAGGACAGCAAACTATGGCTACACCTTC. This sequence encodes CASSQGRTANYGYTF.